The 8 T cell receptor beta chains in this list originate from one sample, sequenced in a study of blood T cell repertoires in COVID-19 (dated by TCRdb to about 2020). Receptors were amplified or captured by the immunoSEQ multiplex PCR assay. TCRdb re-hosts the immuneACCESS table, in-frame sequences only. Its copies lack some clones; in the studies checked, an unresolved V gene accounts for under half of them, and the cause for the rest is not known. This sample is represented by 95,000 to 100,000 clones; about 90% of them were singletons. In total, the top ten clones hold 17% of the sample. Sequencing was done on a sample of peripheral blood. Receptors were obtained from a middle-aged man with acute or convalescent COVID-19.

This rearrangement joins TRBV4-3 to TRBJ2-6; a weak D match, TRBD2 (5 bases). V lost 8 bases to trimming and J lost 0 bases, with 11 bases between them. Germline loops: CDR1 LGHNA, CDR2 YSLEER. The CDR3 runs 15 residues. The CDR3 reads CASREGLSGANVLTF. DNA for the CDR3: TGCGCCAGCCGAGAGGGCCTCTCTGGGGCCAACGTCCTGACTTTC.

The CDR3 region has the DNA TGTGCCAGCAGTGAAGGCGCTCCCCCTGAGCAGTTCTTC. Amino acid sequence: CASSEGAPPEQFF. The rearrangement uses TRBV6-1 and TRBJ2-1; D ambiguous. Germline V gives CDR1 MNHNS, CDR2 SASEGT. The CDR3 is 13 amino acids. The ends were cut back, 1 base at V and 9 bases at J, with 10 bases in the middle.

This clone was observed a single time. The rearrangement uses TRBV15 and TRBJ1-3, with D perhaps matching TRBD1 (6 bases). V lost 1 base to trimming and J lost 4 bases, with 11 bases between them. The CDR3 consists of 15 residues. Germline CDR1 LNHNV, CDR2 YYDKDF (reference sequence). The DNA for the CDR3 is TGTGCCACCAGCAGAGGCAGGGGTGGGGGAAACACCATATATTTT. Translated: CATSRGRGGGNTIYF.

The CDR3 here is CASSLIRDFQETQYF. CDR3 nucleotides: TGCGCCAGCAGTCTCATCCGGGACTTCCAAGAGACCCAGTACTTC. The chain carries TRBV5-1 and TRBJ2-5; tentative D call: TRBD2 (6 bases). Germline V gives CDR1 SGHRS, CDR2 YFSETQ. V shed 5 bases and J shed 1 base, with 15 bases lying between them. The CDR3 spans 15 residues.

The rearrangement joins TRBV7-9 to TRBJ2-3; D is perhaps TRBD2 (5 bases). V was clipped by 8 bases and J by 7 bases, with 22 bases between them. There are 15 residues in the CDR3. The germline gives CDR1 SEHNR, CDR2 FQNEAQ (reference sequence). The CDR3: CASQSLALVENTQYF. The CDR3 nucleotides read TGTGCCAGCCAGAGTCTAGCTCTGGTCGAAAATACGCAGTATTTT.

The rearrangement joins TRBV9 to TRBJ1-6; 7 nucleotides line up with TRBD1. This CDR3 contains 14 residues. CDR1 SGDLS and CDR2 YYNGEE come from the germline V gene. The junction had 4 bases not matched to a gene; V was cut back by 4 bases and J by 6 bases. CDR3 nucleotides: TGTGCCAGCAGCATGACAGGGATTAATTCACCCCTCCACTTT. The encoded protein is CASSMTGINSPLHF.

CDR3 sequence (DNA): TGTGCCAGCAGTTCCCCGGGCGGGGGGGGAACCTATAATTCACCCCTCCACTTT. It yields the protein CASSSPGGGGTYNSPLHF. This chain connects TRBV28 to TRBJ1-6, with a tentative D call TRBD1 (5 bases). CDR1 is MDHEN and CDR2 is SYDVKM in the germline V gene. V was cut by 4 bases and J by 2 bases, with 18 bases left in between. The length of the CDR3 is 18 residues.

The chain couples TRBV2 to TRBJ2-5, with D perhaps TRBD2 (6 bases). The CDR3 is 14 residues long. V lost 6 bases to trimming and J lost 5 bases, with 16 bases between them. Germline CDR1 and CDR2: SNHLY and FYNNEI. The CDR3 sequence is CASRGGLRGETQYF. DNA of the CDR3: TGTGCCAGCAGGGGTGGTTTGCGGGGTGAGACCCAGTACTTC.